One TCR beta chain is described in this entry. No antigen is known for it. Qualities for individual bases were not recorded, and no much larger clone is one base off. Collaborating institutions collected whole blood in K2EDTA tubes following their own protocols. For TCRbeta analysis, collaborators shipped samples in one of three forms: frozen whole blood, isolated PBMCs, or DNA extracted from either of those sample types. This sample was taken from a study of blood T cell repertoires in COVID-19 (dated by TCRdb to about 2020). General notes on the study: Samples covering the acute and convalescent phases of COVID-19 were provided by collaborators in the United States, Italy and Spain. The repertoires were made available in a free public database intended to serve as a resource for research on the immune response to SARS-CoV-2. A de-identified subject ID, COVID-19 status, age in years and sex were almost always included in the sample metadata. Where available, HLA class I and class II types were obtained from metadata supplied by the sample provider rather than from assay-based typing. Subjects who had been exposed to COVID-19, were actively infected with it, or had recovered from it provided the deeply sampled blood TCRbeta repertoires that made up the dataset. Samples came from the ongoing ImmuneRACE study (first 160 participants) plus 1,254 subjects from 6 global collaborators. The material from the prospective study consisted of cDNA or gDNA derived from T cells, B-cell-depleted T cells, or PBMCs.

Study-wide conclusions, independent of this receptor: The quantity of clinical and demographic metadata differed by source and by participant and was supplied without curation.

TCRbeta CDR3 regions were amplified from genomic DNA using the immunoSEQ Assay, a bias-controlled multiplex PCR. In the authors' own workflow: Within the assay, amplification of reference gene primers was used to estimate how many nucleated cells each sample contained. To quantify the absolute abundance of each unique TCRbeta CDR3 rearrangement, sequence reads were collapsed and filtered. Productive Simpson clonality was computed per sample as the square root of Simpson's diversity index over productive rearrangements. In its TCRdb copy, this immuneACCESS table keeps in-frame sequences only and misses some clones. Where compared with another copy, unresolved V genes explain less than half of these, and the others have no known cause. V and J calls and clone size are those listed in that table; D and trimming were worked out from the DNA. This sample holds some 120,000 clones; roughly nine tenths were observed only once. The biggest ten clones account for around 30% of the sample.

From the cysteine up to the phenylalanine, the CDR3 has a length of 12 residues. Only CDR3 DNA remains: 36 bases, in frame from the first base. V is pruned by 5 bases and J by 9 bases, leaving 6 bases of the junction without a gene match. Looking up the germline V gene (reference sequence) yields CDR1 LNHDA and CDR2 SQIVND. The sequenced material came from peripheral blood. The chain links TRBV19 with TRBJ1-1; 7 bases in the junction line up with TRBD1. The source is a man aged 65 to 79 with active or convalescent COVID-19. CDR3 reads: CASSARDSQAFF. The DNA reads TGTGCCAGTAGTGCCCGGGACAGTCAAGCTTTCTTT.